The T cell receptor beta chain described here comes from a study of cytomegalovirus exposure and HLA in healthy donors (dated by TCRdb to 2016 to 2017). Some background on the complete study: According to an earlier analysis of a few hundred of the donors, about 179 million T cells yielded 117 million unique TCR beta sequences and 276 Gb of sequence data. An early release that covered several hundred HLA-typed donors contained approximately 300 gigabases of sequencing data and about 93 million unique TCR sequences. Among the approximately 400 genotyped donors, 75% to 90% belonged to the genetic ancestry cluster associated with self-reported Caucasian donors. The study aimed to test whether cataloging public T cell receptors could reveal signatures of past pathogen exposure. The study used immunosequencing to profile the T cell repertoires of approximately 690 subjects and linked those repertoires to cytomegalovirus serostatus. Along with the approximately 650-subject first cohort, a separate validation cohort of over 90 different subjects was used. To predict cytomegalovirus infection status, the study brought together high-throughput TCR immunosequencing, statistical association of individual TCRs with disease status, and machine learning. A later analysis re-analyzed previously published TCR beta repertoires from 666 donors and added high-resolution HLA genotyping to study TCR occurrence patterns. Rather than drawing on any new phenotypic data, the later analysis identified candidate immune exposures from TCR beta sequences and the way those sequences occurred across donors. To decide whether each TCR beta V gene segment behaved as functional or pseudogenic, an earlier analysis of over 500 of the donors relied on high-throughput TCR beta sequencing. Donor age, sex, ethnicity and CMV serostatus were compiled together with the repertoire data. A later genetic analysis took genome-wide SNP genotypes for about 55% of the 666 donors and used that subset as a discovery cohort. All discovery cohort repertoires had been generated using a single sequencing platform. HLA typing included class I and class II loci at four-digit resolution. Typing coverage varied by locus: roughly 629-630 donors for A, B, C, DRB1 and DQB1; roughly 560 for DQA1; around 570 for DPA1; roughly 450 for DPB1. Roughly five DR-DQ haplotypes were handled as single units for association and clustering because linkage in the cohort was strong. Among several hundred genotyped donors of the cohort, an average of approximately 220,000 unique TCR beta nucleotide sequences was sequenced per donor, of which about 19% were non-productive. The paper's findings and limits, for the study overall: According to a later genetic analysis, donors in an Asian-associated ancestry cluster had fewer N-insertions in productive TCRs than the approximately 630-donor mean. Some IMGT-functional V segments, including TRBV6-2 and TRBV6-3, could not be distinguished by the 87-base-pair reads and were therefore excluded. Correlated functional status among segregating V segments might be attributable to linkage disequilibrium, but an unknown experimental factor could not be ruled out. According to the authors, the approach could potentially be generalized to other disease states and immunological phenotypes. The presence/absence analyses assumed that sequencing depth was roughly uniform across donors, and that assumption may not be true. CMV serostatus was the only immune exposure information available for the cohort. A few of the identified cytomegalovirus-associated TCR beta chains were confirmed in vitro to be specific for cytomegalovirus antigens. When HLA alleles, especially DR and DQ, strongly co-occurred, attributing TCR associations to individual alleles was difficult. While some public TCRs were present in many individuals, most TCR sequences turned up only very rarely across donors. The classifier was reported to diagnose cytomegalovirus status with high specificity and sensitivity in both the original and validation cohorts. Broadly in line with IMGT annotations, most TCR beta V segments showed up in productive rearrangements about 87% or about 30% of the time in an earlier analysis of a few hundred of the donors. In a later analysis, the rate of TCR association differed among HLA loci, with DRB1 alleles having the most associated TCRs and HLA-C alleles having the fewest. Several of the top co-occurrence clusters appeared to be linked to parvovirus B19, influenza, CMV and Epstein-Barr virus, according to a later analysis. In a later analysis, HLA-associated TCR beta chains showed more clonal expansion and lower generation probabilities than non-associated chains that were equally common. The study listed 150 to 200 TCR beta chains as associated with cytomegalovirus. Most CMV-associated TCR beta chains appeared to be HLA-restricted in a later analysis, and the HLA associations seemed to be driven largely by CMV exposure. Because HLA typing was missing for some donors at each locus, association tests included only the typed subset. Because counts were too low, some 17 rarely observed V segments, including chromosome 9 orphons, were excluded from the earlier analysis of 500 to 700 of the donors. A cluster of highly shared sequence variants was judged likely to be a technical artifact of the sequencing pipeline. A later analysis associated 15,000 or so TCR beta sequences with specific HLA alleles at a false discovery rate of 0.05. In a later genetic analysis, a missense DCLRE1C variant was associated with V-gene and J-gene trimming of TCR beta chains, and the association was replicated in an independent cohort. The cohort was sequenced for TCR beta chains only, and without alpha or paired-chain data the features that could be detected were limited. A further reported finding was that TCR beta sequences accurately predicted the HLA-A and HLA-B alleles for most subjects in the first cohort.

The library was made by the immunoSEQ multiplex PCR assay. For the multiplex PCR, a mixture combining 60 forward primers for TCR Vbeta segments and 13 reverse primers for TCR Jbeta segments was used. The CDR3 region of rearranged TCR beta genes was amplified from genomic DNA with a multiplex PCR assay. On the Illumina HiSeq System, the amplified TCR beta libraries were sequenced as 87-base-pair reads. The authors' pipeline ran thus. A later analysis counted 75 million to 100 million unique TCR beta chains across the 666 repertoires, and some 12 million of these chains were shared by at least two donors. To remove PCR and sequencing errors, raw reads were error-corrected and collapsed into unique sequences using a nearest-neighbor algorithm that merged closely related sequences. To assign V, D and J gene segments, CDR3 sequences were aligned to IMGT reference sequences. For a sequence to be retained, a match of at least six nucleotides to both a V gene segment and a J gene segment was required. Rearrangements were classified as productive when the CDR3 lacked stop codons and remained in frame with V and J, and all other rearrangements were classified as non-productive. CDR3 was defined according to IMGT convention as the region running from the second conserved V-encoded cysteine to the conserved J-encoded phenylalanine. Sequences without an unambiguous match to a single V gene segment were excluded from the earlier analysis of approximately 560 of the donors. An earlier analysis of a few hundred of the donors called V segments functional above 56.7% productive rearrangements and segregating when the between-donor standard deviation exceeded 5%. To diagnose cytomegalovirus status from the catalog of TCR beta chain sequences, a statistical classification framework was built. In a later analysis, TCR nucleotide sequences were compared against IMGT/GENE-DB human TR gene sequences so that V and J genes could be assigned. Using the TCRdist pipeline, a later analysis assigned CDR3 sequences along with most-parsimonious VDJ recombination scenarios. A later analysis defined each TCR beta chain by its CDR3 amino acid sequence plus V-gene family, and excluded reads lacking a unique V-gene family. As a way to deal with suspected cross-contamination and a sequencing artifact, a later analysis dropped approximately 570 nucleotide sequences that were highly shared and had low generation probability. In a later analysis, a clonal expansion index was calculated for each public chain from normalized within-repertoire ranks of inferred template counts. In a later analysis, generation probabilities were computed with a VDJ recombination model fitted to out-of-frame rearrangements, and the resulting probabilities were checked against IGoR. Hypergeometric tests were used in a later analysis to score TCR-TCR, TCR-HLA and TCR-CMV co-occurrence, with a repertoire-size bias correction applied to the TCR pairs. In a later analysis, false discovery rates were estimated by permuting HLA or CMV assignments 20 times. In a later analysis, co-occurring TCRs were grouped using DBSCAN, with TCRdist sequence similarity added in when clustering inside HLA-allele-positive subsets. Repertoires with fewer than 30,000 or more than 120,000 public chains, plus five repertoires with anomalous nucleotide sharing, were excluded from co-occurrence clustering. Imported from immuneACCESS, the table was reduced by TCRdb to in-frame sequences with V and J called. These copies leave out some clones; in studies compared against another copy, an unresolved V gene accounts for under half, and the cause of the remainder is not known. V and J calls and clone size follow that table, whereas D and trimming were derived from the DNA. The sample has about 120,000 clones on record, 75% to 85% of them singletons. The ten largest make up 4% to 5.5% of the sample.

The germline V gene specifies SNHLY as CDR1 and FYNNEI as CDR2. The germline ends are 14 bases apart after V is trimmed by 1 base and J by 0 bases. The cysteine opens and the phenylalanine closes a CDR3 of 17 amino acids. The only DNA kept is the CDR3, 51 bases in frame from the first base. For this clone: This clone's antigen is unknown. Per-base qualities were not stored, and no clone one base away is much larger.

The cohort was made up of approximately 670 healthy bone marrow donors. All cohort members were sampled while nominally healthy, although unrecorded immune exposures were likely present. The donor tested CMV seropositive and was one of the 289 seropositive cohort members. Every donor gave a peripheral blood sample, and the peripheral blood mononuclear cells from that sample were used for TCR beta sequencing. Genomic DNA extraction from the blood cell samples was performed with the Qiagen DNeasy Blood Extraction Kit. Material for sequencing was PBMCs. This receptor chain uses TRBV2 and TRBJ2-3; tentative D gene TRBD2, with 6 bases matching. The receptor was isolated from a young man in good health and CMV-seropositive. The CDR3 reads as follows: CASSEGWGETSTDTQYF. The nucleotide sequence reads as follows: TGTGCCAGCAGTGAAGGGTGGGGGGAAACTAGCACAGATACGCAGTATTTT.